This is a list of T cell receptor beta chains from one sample in a study of T cell responses to AZD1222 COVID-19 vaccine. Only in-frame clones appear in the TCRdb table, and some are missing; sequencing was by immunoSEQ multiplex PCR. This table holds roughly 160,000 clones, about 92% found once. The source material was peripheral blood, sampled on day 0 of AZD1222 vaccination. These receptors were collected from an adult in good health. Both conserved end residues are part of each CDR3. D genes are given only for firm matches. Only some rows state a clone size, as once, few, many or a class for expanded clones.

V,size,J,D,CDR3,DNA
TRBV11-2,-,TRBJ2-1,-,CASSLDRAASSYNEQFF,TGTGCCAGCAGCTTAGATAGGGCGGCCAGCTCCTACAATGAGCAGTTCTTC
TRBV5-1,once,TRBJ1-2,-,CASSRGGQEYGYTF,TGCGCCAGCAGCCGAGGGGGGCAGGAGTATGGCTACACCTTC
TRBV18,-,TRBJ2-5,-,CASSPGNTPQETQYF,TGTGCCAGCTCACCAGGTAACACGCCACAAGAGACCCAGTACTTC
TRBV10-3,-,TRBJ1-3,TRBD1,CAISRGGQGFGNTIYF,TGTGCCATCAGTAGGGGAGGACAGGGCTTTGGAAACACCATATATTTT
TRBV28,-,TRBJ2-1,-,CASSRESEQFF,TGTGCCAGCAGTAGGGAGTCTGAGCAGTTCTTC
TRBV5-4,-,TRBJ2-2,TRBD2,CASSLLGGGAITGELFF,TGTGCCAGCAGCTTGCTGGGCGGGGGGGCGATCACCGGGGAGCTGTTTTTT
TRBV19,-,TRBJ1-1,-,CASSMGHTEAFF,TGTGCCAGTAGTATGGGTCACACTGAAGCTTTCTTT
TRBV14,few,TRBJ1-2,-,CASSQEVGWGYTF,TGTGCCAGCAGCCAAGAAGTAGGTTGGGGCTACACCTTC
TRBV5-1,-,TRBJ2-1,TRBD2,CASSSTSEPYNEQFF,TGCGCCAGCAGCTCGACTAGCGAGCCATACAATGAGCAGTTCTTC
TRBV6-1,-,TRBJ1-6,-,CASSEFGATGSPLHF,TGTGCCAGCAGTGAATTCGGGGCCACGGGTTCACCCCTCCACTTT
TRBV19,-,TRBJ1-1,-,CASSRPTGWNTEAFF,TGTGCCAGTAGTAGACCGACAGGCTGGAACACTGAAGCTTTCTTT
TRBV6-5,once,TRBJ1-3,-,CASSYAGRVGNTIYF,TGTGCCAGCAGTTATGCCGGGAGGGTTGGAAACACCATATATTTT
TRBV7-2,-,TRBJ1-2,-,CASSPRGTVVSGYTF,TGTGCCAGCAGCCCACGAGGGACGGTAGTAAGTGGCTACACCTTC
TRBV5-5,-,TRBJ1-3,-,CASSPGPLSGNTIYF,TGTGCCAGCAGCCCGGGACCGCTCTCTGGAAACACCATATATTTT
TRBV5-1,-,TRBJ2-3,-,CASSLGPEQDTQYF,TGCGCCAGCAGCTTGGGCCCCGAGCAGGATACGCAGTATTTT
TRBV6-5,-,TRBJ1-2,-,CASSYRLRDGDGYTF,TGTGCCAGCAGTTACCGACTTAGGGATGGGGATGGCTACACCTTC
TRBV5-8,-,TRBJ2-1,-,CASSLGQASYNEQFF,TGTGCCAGCAGCTTGGGGCAGGCCTCCTACAATGAGCAGTTCTTC
TRBV14,-,TRBJ1-3,-,CASSPYGYRAGNTIYF,TGTGCCAGCAGCCCCTACGGGTACAGGGCTGGAAACACCATATATTTT
TRBV2,-,TRBJ1-1,-,CASSDQGDTEAFF,TGTGCCAGCAGTGATCAGGGCGACACTGAAGCTTTCTTT
TRBV7-2,-,TRBJ2-3,-,CASSLVPGRGTDTQYF,TGTGCCAGCAGCTTAGTGCCAGGGAGGGGGACAGATACGCAGTATTTT
TRBV28,-,TRBJ1-1,-,CAILHGTEAFF,TGTGCCATTCTCCACGGAACTGAAGCTTTCTTT
TRBV18,-,TRBJ1-6,-,CASSPQEQFPPLHF,TGTGCCAGCTCACCACAGGAACAGTTCCCACCCCTCCACTTT
TRBV11-1,-,TRBJ2-7,TRBD1,CASSSRQGPGEQYF,TGTGCCAGCAGCTCCCGACAGGGACCGGGTGAGCAGTACTTC
TRBV7-2,-,TRBJ1-1,-,CASSLTRDLNTEAFF,TGTGCCAGCAGCTTAACACGGGACCTGAACACTGAAGCTTTCTTT
TRBV18,-,TRBJ1-3,TRBD1,CASSLIPGQGAGNTIYF,TGTGCCAGCTCACTCATACCGGGACAGGGAGCTGGAAACACCATATATTTT
TRBV4-2,-,TRBJ1-5,-,CASSPSYLQGTYQPQHF,TGTGCCAGCAGCCCTTCCTATCTCCAGGGGACCTATCAGCCCCAGCATTTT
TRBV25-1,-,TRBJ2-7,-,CASRGKTAVYEQYF,TGTGCCAGCAGGGGAAAGACAGCGGTCTACGAGCAGTACTTC
TRBV18,-,TRBJ1-1,-,CASSTTPGLNTEAFF,TGTGCCAGCTCTACGACCCCAGGGTTGAACACTGAAGCTTTCTTT
TRBV5-4,-,TRBJ1-2,TRBD1,CASSLVGQGLGYTF,TGTGCCAGCAGCTTGGTGGGACAGGGGTTGGGCTACACCTTC
TRBV2,-,TRBJ2-2,-,CASMVESDTGELFF,TGTGCCAGCATGGTGGAGTCGGACACCGGGGAGCTGTTTTTT
TRBV11-2,-,TRBJ1-5,-,CASSLAGGHQPQHF,TGTGCCAGCAGCTTAGCCGGCGGGCATCAGCCCCAGCATTTT
TRBV3-1/TRBV3-2,-,TRBJ2-5,-,CASSRGLSLPQETQYF,TGTGCCAGCAGCCGCGGACTATCTCTTCCACAAGAGACCCAGTACTTC
TRBV5-8,-,TRBJ1-4,-,CASSLESGHVSKLFF,TGTGCCAGCAGCTTGGAATCGGGGCACGTCTCAAAACTGTTTTTT
TRBV9,-,TRBJ2-2,TRBD2,CASSHRGGDGGELFF,TGTGCCAGCAGCCATCGCGGGGGGGACGGAGGGGAGCTGTTTTTT
TRBV7-3,-,TRBJ2-5,TRBD2,CASSLKSGGPVETQYF,TGTGCCAGCAGCTTAAAGTCGGGGGGGCCCGTAGAGACCCAGTACTTC
TRBV5-1,-,TRBJ2-3,-,CASSLGPSVHTQYF,TGCGCCAGCAGCTTGGGGCCTAGCGTCCATACGCAGTATTTT
TRBV6-5,-,TRBJ2-3,-,CASSYRPTDTQYF,TGTGCCAGCAGTTACCGGCCCACAGATACGCAGTATTTT
TRBV15,-,TRBJ1-3,-,CATSRDRDAGNTIYF,TGTGCCACCAGCAGAGATCGGGACGCTGGAAACACCATATATTTT
TRBV27,-,TRBJ1-5,-,CASSTHNQPQHF,TGTGCCAGCAGTACCCACAATCAGCCCCAGCATTTT
TRBV27,-,TRBJ1-6,TRBD1,CASSMTGDSYNSPLHF,TGTGCCAGCAGTATGACAGGGGACTCCTATAATTCACCCCTCCACTTT
TRBV10-2,-,TRBJ2-3,-,CASSERRDTQYF,TGCGCCAGCAGTGAGAGGAGGGATACGCAGTATTTT
TRBV2,-,TRBJ1-2,-,CASSGGDTHPYGYTF,TGTGCCAGCAGTGGTGGGGACACCCATCCCTATGGCTACACCTTC
TRBV30,-,TRBJ1-6,-,CAWNRGEINSPLHF,TGTGCCTGGAATCGGGGCGAGATAAATTCACCCCTCCACTTT
TRBV28,few,TRBJ1-4,TRBD1,CASSYPQGAREKLFF,TGTGCCAGCAGTTATCCCCAGGGGGCTAGGGAAAAACTGTTTTTT
TRBV4-1,-,TRBJ1-6,TRBD1,CASSQGPGQGYSPLHF,TGCGCCAGCAGCCAAGGGCCGGGACAGGGATATTCACCCCTCCACTTT
TRBV5-1,-,TRBJ1-1,-,CASSLESGNTEAFF,TGCGCCAGCAGCTTGGAATCAGGGAACACTGAAGCTTTCTTT
TRBV12-3/TRBV12-4,-,TRBJ1-1,-,CASGRFRNTEAFF,TGTGCCAGCGGGCGGTTTCGGAACACTGAAGCTTTCTTT
TRBV7-9,-,TRBJ2-5,-,CASSLAEGMETQYF,TGTGCCAGCAGCTTAGCGGAGGGAATGGAGACCCAGTACTTC
TRBV3-1/TRBV3-2,-,TRBJ2-3,-,CASSQNIDTQYF,TGTGCCAGCAGCCAGAATATAGATACGCAGTATTTT
TRBV2,-,TRBJ2-1,TRBD2,CASTLAGGTYNEQFF,TGTGCCAGCACCTTAGCGGGGGGAACCTACAATGAGCAGTTCTTC
TRBV19,-,TRBJ1-6,-,CATQSGTYNSPLHF,TGTGCCACCCAGTCCGGGACCTATAATTCACCCCTCCACTTT
TRBV20-1,-,TRBJ2-5,-,CSASVDGAGETQYF,TGCAGTGCTAGTGTCGACGGGGCAGGGGAGACCCAGTACTTC
TRBV2,once,TRBJ2-7,-,CASTMGTGPYEQYF,TGTGCCAGCACCATGGGGACGGGCCCCTACGAGCAGTACTTC
TRBV2,-,TRBJ1-5,-,CASRYNQPQHF,TGTGCCAGCAGATACAATCAGCCCCAGCATTTT
TRBV9,-,TRBJ1-1,-,CASSTAAGTEAFF,TGTGCCAGCAGCACCGCGGCGGGCACTGAAGCTTTCTTT
TRBV2,-,TRBJ2-1,-,CASSEAGYNEQFF,TGTGCCAGCAGTGAAGCGGGGTACAATGAGCAGTTCTTC
TRBV5-1,-,TRBJ2-1,-,CASSEGGGYNEQFF,TGCGCCAGCAGTGAGGGGGGCGGCTACAATGAGCAGTTCTTC
TRBV6-5,-,TRBJ1-2,TRBD1,CASSSTGGSLYGYTF,TGTGCCAGCAGCTCGACAGGGGGATCCCTCTATGGCTACACCTTC
TRBV20-1,-,TRBJ1-1,-,CSARGEKAFF,TGCAGTGCTAGAGGCGAAAAAGCTTTCTTT
TRBV6-1,-,TRBJ1-4,-,CASSGSGTTISNEKLFF,TGTGCCAGCAGTGGCTCCGGGACAACGATATCGAATGAAAAACTGTTTTTT